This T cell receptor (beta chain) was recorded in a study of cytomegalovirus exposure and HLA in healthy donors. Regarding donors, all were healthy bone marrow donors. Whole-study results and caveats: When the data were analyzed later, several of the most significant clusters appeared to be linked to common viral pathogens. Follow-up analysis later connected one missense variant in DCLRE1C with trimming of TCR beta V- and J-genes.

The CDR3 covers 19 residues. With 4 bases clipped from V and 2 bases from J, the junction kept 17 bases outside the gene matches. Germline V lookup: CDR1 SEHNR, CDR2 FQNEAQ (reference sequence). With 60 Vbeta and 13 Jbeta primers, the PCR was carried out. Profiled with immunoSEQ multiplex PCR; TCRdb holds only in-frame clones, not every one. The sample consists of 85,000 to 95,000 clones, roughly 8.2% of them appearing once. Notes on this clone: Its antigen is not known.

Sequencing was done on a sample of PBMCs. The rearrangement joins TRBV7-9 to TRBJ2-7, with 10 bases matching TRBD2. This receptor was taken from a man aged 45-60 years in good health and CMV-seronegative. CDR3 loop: CASSSPRSGGGLGAYEQYF. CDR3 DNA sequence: TGTGCCAGCAGCTCCCCTAGGAGCGGGGGGGGCCTGGGCGCCTACGAGCAGTACTTC.